Given below is one TCR beta chain in context. The antigen remains undetermined. The data belong to a study of T cells expressing NK-cell markers. Across the study: Cells sorted as CD3+CD56+NKG2C+, CD3+CD56+NKG2C- and CD3+CD56-NKG2C+ T cells supplied the TCR beta repertoires.

The CDR3 runs to 15 residues. Germline V CDR1 and CDR2: SGHVS, FNYEAQ. Study results and caveats: Topping the CD3+CD56-NKG2C+ fraction as well were these clonotypes, in a few donors. The share of CD8+ T cells held by dominant NKG2C+ clonotypes was about 1.0-7.5% in about 6 donors. Expanded clones of NKG2C+ T cells had an unclear HCMV specificity.

TCRdb re-called the 5' RACE reads and catalogs CDR3 proteins one per entry, DNA excluded. The listing contains 440,000 or so distinct CDR3 sequences. Material for sequencing was blood T cells: a sorted CD56 or NKG2C T cell subset, CD4+ or CD8+ T cells, or bulk PBMC T cells (not recorded which). The clonotype was recovered from a woman between 18 and 70 years old in good health. This chain connects TRBV7-6 to TRBJ2-2; with no DNA, the TCRdb D assignment of TRBD2 cannot be verified. CDR3 residues: CASTETSSLTGELFF.